This T cell receptor beta chain was found in a study of shared clonotypes between healthy human individuals. Study-level information: Every donor yielded three CD4 naive, three CD4 memory, two CD8 naive and one CD8 memory plate.

The assay was immunoSEQ multiplex PCR, and TCRdb's table has in-frame clones only and misses some. Of approximately 620,000 clones detected, roughly 97% appear once; the ten largest clones hold around 0.06%. With 2 bases removed from V and 0 bases from J, the gap between germline ends came to 8 bases. The germline gives CDR1 MNHNS, CDR2 SASEGT. This CDR3 has 15 amino acids. This clonotype was sampled from a woman in her twenties or thirties in good health. J is TRBJ2-1 and V is TRBV6-1, with D possibly matching TRBD1 (5 bases). Sequencing was performed on naive CD4+ T cells sorted from blood. As for subset: CD45RA+ positively selected. The CDR3, as DNA: TGTGCCAGCAGTGAAAGCAGGGTCTCCTACAATGAGCAGTTCTTC. Amino acid sequence: CASSESRVSYNEQFF.